The next 6 T cell receptor beta chains were all read from a single sample in a study of shared clonotypes between healthy human individuals. Here immunoSEQ multiplex PCR was the method, and the copy in TCRdb shows in-frame clones only, minus some. The sample consists of roughly 2 million clones, around 95% of them appearing once. Sequenced: naive CD4+ T cells sorted from blood. The subset: CD45RA+ positively selected. The receptors originated from a young man in good health.

The chain employs TRBV9 and TRBJ1-2; D unclear. The V end lost 0 bases, the J end lost 7 bases, and 16 bases lay between the germline ends. The germline V gene encodes CDR1 SGDLS and CDR2 YYNGEE. The CDR3 has 15 amino acids. For the CDR3, the DNA is TGTGCCAGCAGCGTAGAGGCCCAGGTTCGCTTTGGCTACACCTTC. Protein product: CASSVEAQVRFGYTF.

The chain has TRBV15 and TRBJ1-1, with 8 positions matching TRBD1. CDR3 length equals 15 residues. V lost 5 bases to trimming and J lost 1 base; unmatched junction nucleotides: 6. CDR1 and CDR2 from the germline V gene are LNHNV and YYDKDF (reference sequence). Here the CDR3 DNA reads TGTGCCACCAGCGGGCCCGGACAGGGGAACACTGAAGCTTTCTTT. Translated, it gives CATSGPGQGNTEAFF.

The chain recombines TRBV6-5 with TRBJ1-4; D remains ambiguous. The germline V gene has CDR1 MNHEY and CDR2 SVGAGI. The CDR3 contains 15 residues. Trimming stripped 6 bases from V and 3 bases from J, with 14 bases between. The CDR3 spells CASSLRPAANEKLFF. The CDR3, as DNA: TGTGCCAGCAGCCTCCGACCGGCGGCTAATGAAAAACTGTTTTTT.

Concerning this clone itself: Other DNA sequences in the same sample also yield this CDR3. This chain joins TRBV5-1 and TRBJ1-4; D remains unclear. Germline V lookup: CDR1 SGHRS, CDR2 YFSETQ. The V gene lost 4 bases and the J gene lost 0 bases, with 10 bases spanning the gap. The CDR3 runs 15 residues. Here the CDR3 DNA reads TGCGCCAGCAGCCCAACGGCAGCAACTAATGAAAAACTGTTTTTT. Protein: CASSPTAATNEKLFF.

CDR3: CASSPGGGTEAFF. For the CDR3, the DNA is TGTGCCAGCAGTCCAGGGGGGGGCACTGAAGCTTTCTTT. The chain combines TRBV11-2 with TRBJ1-1, with TRBD1 matching over 7 bases. Germline V gene lookup returns CDR1 SGHAT and CDR2 FQNNGV. This CDR3 is built from 13 residues. V trimming: 6 bases; J trimming: 4 bases; junction bases outside the gene matches: 5.

This rearrangement joins TRBV30 to TRBJ2-6; D remains unclear. CDR3 length: 13 amino acids. Germline V gene lookup returns CDR1 GTSNPN and CDR2 SVGIG (reference sequence). The V and J ends lost 5 bases and 2 bases respectively, with 7 bases between them. The CDR3 spells CAWLGAGANVLTF. In nucleotides, the CDR3 is TGTGCCTGGCTTGGGGCTGGGGCCAACGTCCTGACTTTC.